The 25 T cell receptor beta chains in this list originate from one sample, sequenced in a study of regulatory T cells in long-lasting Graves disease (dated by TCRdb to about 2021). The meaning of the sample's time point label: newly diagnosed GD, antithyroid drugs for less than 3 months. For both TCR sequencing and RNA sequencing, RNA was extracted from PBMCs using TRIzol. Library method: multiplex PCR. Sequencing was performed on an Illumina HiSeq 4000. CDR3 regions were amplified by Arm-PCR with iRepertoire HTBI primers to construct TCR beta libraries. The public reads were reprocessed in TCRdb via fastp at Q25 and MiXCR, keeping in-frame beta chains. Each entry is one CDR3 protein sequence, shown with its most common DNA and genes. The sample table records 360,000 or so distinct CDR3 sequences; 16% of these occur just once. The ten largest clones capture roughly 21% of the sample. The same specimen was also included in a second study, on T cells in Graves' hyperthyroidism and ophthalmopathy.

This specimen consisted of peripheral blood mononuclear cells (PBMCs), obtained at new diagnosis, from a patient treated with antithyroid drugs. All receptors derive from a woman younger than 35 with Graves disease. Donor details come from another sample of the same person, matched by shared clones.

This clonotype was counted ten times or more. CDR3 DNA: TGTGCCAGCAGCTCCCCACAGGGGCGGAATGAGCAGTTCTTC. It is translated as CASSSPQGRNEQFF. The chain uses TRBV12-3 or TRBV12-4 and TRBJ2-1, with 7 bases aligning to TRBD1. The CDR3 is made up of 14 amino acids. V lost 6 bases and J lost 7; bases outside the gene matches: 9.

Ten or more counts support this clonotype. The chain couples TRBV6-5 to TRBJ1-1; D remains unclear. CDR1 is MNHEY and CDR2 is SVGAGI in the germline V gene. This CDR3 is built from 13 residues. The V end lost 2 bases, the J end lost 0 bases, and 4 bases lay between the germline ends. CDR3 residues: CASSYQVNTEAFF. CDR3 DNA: TGTGCCAGCAGTTACCAAGTGAACACTGAAGCTTTCTTT.

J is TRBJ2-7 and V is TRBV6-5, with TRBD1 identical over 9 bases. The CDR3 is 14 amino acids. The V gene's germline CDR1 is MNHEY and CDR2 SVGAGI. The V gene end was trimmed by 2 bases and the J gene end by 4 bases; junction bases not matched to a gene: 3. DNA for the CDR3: TGTGCCAGCAGTTACCCCGACAGGGGGTACGAGCAGTACTTC. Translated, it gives CASSYPDRGYEQYF.

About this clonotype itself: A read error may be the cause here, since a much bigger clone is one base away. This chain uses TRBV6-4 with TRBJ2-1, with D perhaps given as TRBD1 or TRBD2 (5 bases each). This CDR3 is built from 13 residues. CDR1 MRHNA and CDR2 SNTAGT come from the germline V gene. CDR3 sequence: CASETRASNEQLF. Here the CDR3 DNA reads TGTGCCAGCGAAACCAGGGCTAGCAATGAGCAGCTCTTC.

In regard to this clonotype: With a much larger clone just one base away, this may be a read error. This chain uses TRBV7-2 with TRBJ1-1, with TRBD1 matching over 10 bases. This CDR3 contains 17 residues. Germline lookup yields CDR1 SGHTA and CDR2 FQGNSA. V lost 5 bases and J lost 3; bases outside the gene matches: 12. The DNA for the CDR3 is TGTGCCAGCAGCCCTAGGGAGGGACAGGGGTTTTACACTGAAGCTTTCTTT. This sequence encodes CASSPREGQGFYTEAFF.

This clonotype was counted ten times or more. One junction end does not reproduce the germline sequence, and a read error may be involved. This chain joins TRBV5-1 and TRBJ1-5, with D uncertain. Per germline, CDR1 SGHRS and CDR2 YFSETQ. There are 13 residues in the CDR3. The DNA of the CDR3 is TGTGCCAGCAGCCAAAATAGCAATCAGCCCCAGCATTTT. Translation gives CASSQNSNQPQHF.

The CDR3 nucleotides are TGCAGTGCTAGAGGGGGGGTCTCGGACACTGAAGCTTTCTTT. Protein sequence: CSARGGVSDTEAFF. The genes are TRBV20-1 and TRBJ1-1; possible D gene TRBD1, 5 bases. V was pared by 1 base and J by 3 bases, with 12 bases between. Per the germline V gene, CDR1 is DFQATT and CDR2 is SNEGSKA (reference sequence). The CDR3 runs to 14 residues.

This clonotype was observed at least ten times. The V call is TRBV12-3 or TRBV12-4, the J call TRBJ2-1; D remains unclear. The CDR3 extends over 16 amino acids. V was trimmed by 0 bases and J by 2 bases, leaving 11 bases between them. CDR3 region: CASSLAVVVAYNEQFF. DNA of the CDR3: TGTGCCAGCAGTTTAGCCGTTGTGGTCGCCTACAATGAGCAGTTCTTC.

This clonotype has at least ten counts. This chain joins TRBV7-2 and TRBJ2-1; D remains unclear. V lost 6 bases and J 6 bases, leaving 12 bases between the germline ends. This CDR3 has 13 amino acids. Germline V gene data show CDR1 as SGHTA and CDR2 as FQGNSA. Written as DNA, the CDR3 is TGTGCCAGCAGGGCCTTTGGTGGCAATGAGCAGTTCTTC. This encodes CASRAFGGNEQFF. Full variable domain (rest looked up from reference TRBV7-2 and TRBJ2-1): GAGVSQSPSNKVTEKGKDVELRCDPISGHTALYWYRQSLGQGLEFLIYFQGNSAPDKSGLPSDRFSAERTGGSVSTLTIQRTQQEDSAVYLCASRAFGGNEQFFGPGTRLTVL.

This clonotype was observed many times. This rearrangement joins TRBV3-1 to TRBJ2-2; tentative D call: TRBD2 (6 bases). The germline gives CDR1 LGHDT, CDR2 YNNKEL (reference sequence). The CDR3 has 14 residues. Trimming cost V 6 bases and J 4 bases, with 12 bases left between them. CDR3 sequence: CASRTSSSTGELFF. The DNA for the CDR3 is TGTGCCAGCAGGACTAGTTCCTCCACCGGGGAGCTGTTTTTT.

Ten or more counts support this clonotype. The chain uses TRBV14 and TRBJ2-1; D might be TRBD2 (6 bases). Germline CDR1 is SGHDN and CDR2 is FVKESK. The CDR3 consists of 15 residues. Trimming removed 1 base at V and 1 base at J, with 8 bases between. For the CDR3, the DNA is TGTGCCAGCAGCCAAGTTGGGGGGTCCTACAATGAGCAGTTCTTC. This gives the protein CASSQVGGSYNEQFF.

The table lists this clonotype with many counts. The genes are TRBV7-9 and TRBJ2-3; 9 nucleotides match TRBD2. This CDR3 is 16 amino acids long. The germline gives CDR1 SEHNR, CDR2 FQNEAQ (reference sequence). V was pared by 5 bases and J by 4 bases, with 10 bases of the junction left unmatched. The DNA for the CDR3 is TGTGCCAGCAGCCAACGGACTAGCGCCCGAGCAGATACGCAGTATTTT. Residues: CASSQRTSARADTQYF. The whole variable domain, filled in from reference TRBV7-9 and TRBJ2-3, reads DTGVSQNPRHKITKRGQNVTFRCDPISEHNRLYWYRQTLGQGPEFLTYFQNEAQLEKSRLLSDRFSAERPKGSFSTLEIQRTEQGDSAMYLCASSQRTSARADTQYFGPGTRLTVL.

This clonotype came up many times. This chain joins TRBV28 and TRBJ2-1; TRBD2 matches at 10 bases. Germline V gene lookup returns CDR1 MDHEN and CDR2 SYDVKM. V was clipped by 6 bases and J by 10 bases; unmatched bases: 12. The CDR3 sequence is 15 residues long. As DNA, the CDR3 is TGTGCCAGCAGGGGGGAGCGGGGGGGCCGAGGGGAGCAGTTCTTC. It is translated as CASRGERGGRGEQFF.

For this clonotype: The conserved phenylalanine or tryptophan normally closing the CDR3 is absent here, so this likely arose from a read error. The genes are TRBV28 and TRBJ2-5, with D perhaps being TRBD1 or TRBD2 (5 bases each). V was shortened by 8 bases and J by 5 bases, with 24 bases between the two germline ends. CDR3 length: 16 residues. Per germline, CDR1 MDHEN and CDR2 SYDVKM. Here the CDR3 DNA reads TGTGCCAGCCTTTTGGGGGAAGGCAGGGCCCAGGAGACCCAGTACCTC. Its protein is CASLLGEGRAQETQYL.

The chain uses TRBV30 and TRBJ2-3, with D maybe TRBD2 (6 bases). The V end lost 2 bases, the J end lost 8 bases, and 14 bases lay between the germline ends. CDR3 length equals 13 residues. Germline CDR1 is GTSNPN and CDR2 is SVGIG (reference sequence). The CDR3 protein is CAWSPSERSTQYF. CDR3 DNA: TGTGCCTGGAGTCCTAGCGAGAGGAGTACGCAGTATTTT.

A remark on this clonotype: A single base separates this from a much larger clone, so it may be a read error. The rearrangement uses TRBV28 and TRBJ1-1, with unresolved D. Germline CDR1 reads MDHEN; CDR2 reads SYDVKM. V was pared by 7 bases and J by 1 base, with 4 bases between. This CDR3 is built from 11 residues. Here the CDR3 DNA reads TGTGCCAGCATCCCGAACACTGAAGCTTTCTTT. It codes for CASIPNTEAFF.

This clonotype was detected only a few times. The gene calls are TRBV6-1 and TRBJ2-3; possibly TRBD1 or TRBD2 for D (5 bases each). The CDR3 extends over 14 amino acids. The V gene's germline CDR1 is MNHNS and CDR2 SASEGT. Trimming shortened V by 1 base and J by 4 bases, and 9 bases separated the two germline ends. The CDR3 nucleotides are TGTGCCAGCAGTGAAGACCAGGGAGCAGATACGCAGTATTTT. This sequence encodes CASSEDQGADTQYF.

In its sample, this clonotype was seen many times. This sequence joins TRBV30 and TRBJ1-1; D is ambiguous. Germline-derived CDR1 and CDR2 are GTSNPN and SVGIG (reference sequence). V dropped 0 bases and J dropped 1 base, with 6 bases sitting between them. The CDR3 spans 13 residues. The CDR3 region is CAWSVTRNTEAFF. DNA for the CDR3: TGTGCCTGGAGTGTGACTAGGAACACTGAAGCTTTCTTT. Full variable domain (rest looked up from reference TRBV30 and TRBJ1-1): SQTIHQWPATLVQPVGSPLSLECTVEGTSNPNLYWYRQAAGRGLQLLFYSVGIGQISSEVPQNLSASRPQDRQFILSSKKLLLSDSGFYLCAWSVTRNTEAFFGQGTRLTVV.

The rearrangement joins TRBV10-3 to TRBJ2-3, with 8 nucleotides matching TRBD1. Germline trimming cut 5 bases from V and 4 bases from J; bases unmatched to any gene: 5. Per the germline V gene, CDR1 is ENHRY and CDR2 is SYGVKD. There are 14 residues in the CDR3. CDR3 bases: TGTGCCATCAGTACCCGGACAGGGTCAGATACGCAGTATTTT. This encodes CAISTRTGSDTQYF.

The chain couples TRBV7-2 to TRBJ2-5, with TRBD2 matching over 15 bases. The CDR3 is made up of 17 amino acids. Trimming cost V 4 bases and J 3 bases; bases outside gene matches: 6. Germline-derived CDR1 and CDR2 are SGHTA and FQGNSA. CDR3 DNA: TGTGCCAGCAGCTCAGCGGGACTAGCGGGAGGAAAAGAGACCCAGTACTTC. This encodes CASSSAGLAGGKETQYF. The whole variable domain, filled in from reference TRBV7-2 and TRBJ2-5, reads GAGVSQSPSNKVTEKGKDVELRCDPISGHTALYWYRQSLGQGLEFLIYFQGNSAPDKSGLPSDRFSAERTGGSVSTLTIQRTQQEDSAVYLCASSSAGLAGGKETQYFGPGTRLLVL.

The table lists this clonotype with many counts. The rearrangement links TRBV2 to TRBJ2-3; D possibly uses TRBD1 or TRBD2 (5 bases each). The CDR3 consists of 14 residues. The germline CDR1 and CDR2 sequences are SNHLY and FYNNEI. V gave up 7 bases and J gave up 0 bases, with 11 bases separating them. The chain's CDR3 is CASKRGASTDTQYF. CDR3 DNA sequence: TGTGCCAGCAAGAGAGGGGCGAGCACAGATACGCAGTATTTT.

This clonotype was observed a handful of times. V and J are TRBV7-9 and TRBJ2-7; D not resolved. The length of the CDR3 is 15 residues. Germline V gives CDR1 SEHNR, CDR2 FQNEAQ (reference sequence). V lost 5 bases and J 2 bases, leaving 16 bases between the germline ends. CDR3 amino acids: CASSRHESAAYEQYF. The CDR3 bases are TGTGCCAGCAGCCGCCATGAGTCGGCTGCCTACGAGCAGTACTTC.

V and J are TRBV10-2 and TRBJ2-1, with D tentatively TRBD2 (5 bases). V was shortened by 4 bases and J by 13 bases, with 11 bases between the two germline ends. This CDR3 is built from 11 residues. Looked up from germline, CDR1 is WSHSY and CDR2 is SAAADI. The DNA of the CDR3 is TGCGCCAGCAGTGTTGGAGGTGATCAGTTCTTC. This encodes CASSVGGDQFF.

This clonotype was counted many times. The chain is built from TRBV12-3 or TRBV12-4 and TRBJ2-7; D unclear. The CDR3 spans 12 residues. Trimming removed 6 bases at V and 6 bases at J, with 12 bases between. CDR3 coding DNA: TGTGCCAGCAGCCCCCTCTGGGGCGAGCAGTACTTC. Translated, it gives CASSPLWGEQYF.

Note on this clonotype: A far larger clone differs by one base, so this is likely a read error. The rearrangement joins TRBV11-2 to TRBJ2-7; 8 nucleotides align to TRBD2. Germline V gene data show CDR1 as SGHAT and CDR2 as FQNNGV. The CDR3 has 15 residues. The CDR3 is CASSSQRGRTYEQHF. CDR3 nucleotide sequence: TGTGCCAGCAGTTCCCAGCGGGGGCGGACCTACGAGCAGCACTTC. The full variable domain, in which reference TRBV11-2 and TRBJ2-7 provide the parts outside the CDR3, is EAGVAQSPRYKIIEKRQSVAFWCNPISGHATLYWYQQILGQGPKLLIQFQNNGVVDDSQLPKDRFSAERLKGVDSTLKIQPAKLEDSAVYLCASSSQRGRTYEQHFGPGTRLTVT.